This passage covers 10 T cell receptor beta chains from one sample sequenced in a study of T-cell memory formation after mild COVID-19. One entry per CDR3 protein, called by TCRdb with MiXCR from the 5' RACE reads. The sample has hundreds of thousands of distinct CDR3 sequences; 20% to 25% are singletons. Sequenced sample: PBMCs or a T cell subset sorted from them (not recorded which). The receptors were gathered from an adult woman who had mild COVID-19 (a few samples of this study predate the infection). Cell type and time point are not known.

The chain joins TRBV24-1 to TRBJ2-2; 7 nucleotides align to TRBD2. The germline gives CDR1 KGHDR, CDR2 SFDVKD. V shed 3 bases, J shed 4 bases, and the junction held 7 bases outside the gene matches. The CDR3 covers 16 residues. The CDR3 DNA is TGTGCCACCAGTGATACTACTAGCGTGAGCACCGGGGAGCTGTTTTTT. It is translated as CATSDTTSVSTGELFF.

The CDR3 protein is CAIGTGGKSNQPQHF. The CDR3 coding sequence is TGTGCCATCGGAACAGGGGGCAAGAGCAATCAGCCCCAGCATTTT. The rearrangement joins TRBV10-3 to TRBJ1-5, with TRBD1 identical over 9 bases. Losses at the gene ends were 8 bases for V and 1 base for J; bases not matched to a gene: 6. The length of the CDR3 is 15 residues. Germline CDR1 ENHRY, CDR2 SYGVKD.

The chain links TRBV5-1 to TRBJ2-2; the D is unclear. The CDR3 is 17 residues long. The ends were cut back, 0 bases at V and 0 bases at J, with 12 bases in the middle. Germline V gives CDR1 SGHRS, CDR2 YFSETQ. The CDR3 sequence is CASSLAPAYANTGELFF. CDR3 coding DNA: TGCGCCAGCAGCTTGGCTCCTGCCTACGCGAACACCGGGGAGCTGTTTTTT.

This sequence joins TRBV4-2 and TRBJ2-5; weak D call: TRBD1 (7 bases). Germline V gene data show CDR1 as LGHNA and CDR2 as YNFKEQ. The V end was cut by 4 bases, the J end by 1 base, with 13 bases between. The CDR3 spans 15 residues. The CDR3 nucleotides read TGTGCCAGCAGCCCGCGGGACAGCGCCCAAGAGACCCAGTACTTC. Translated: CASSPRDSAQETQYF.

This clonotype was observed a handful of times. The J gene is TRBJ2-1, the V gene TRBV5-1; D might be TRBD1 (5 bases). The CDR3 runs to 18 residues. The germline V gene has CDR1 SGHRS and CDR2 YFSETQ. Trimming took 4 bases from V and 0 from J, leaving 20 bases between them. The CDR3 sequence is CASSLPPSGKLSYNEQFF. DNA of the CDR3: TGCGCCAGCAGCCTACCCCCCTCAGGGAAACTCTCCTACAATGAGCAGTTCTTC.

J is TRBJ2-5 and V is TRBV5-1; 8 nucleotides align to TRBD1. Per germline, CDR1 SGHRS and CDR2 YFSETQ. The CDR3 runs 14 residues. Germline trimming cut 7 bases from V and 5 bases from J; bases unmatched to any gene: 10. CDR3 in amino acids: CASCEGQEGETQYF. For the CDR3, the DNA is TGCGCCAGCTGCGAGGGACAGGAGGGGGAGACCCAGTACTTC.

This clonotype has a handful of counts. The V gene is TRBV4-1, the J gene TRBJ2-5; D not resolved. Looked up from germline, CDR1 is MGHRA and CDR2 is YSYEKL. The CDR3 contains 13 residues. The ends were cut back, 4 bases at V and 4 bases at J, with 10 bases in the middle. The CDR3, as DNA: TGCGCCAGCAGCCTAGGGTTTTCAGAGACCCAGTACTTC. It specifies CASSLGFSETQYF.

V usage is TRBV19 and J usage is TRBJ1-2; perhaps TRBD1 as D (5 bases). Looked up from germline, CDR1 is LNHDA and CDR2 is SQIVND (reference sequence). This CDR3 spans 12 amino acids. Trimming removed 7 bases from V and 2 bases from J, with 8 bases in between. In DNA form, the CDR3 reads TGTGCCAGTAAGGGGACCAACTATGGCTACACCTTC. This encodes CASKGTNYGYTF.

This clonotype was picked up a small number of times. This chain connects TRBV4-2 to TRBJ2-2; 8 nucleotides align to TRBD2. Unmatched junction bases numbered 9, after V lost 4 bases and J lost 5 bases. In germline, CDR1 is LGHNA, CDR2 YNFKEQ. The CDR3 spans 16 residues. The CDR3 coding sequence is TGTGCCAGCAGCCCCCGGAGCGGGAGACGGACCGGGGAGCTGTTTTTT. It is translated as CASSPRSGRRTGELFF.

This clonotype was seen only a few times. The J gene is TRBJ2-5, the V gene TRBV4-2; D possibly matches TRBD1 or TRBD2 (6 bases each). The CDR3 is 14 residues long. Germline V gene sequence: CDR1 LGHNA, CDR2 YNFKEQ. V lost 0 bases and J 6 bases, leaving 11 bases between the germline ends. Here the CDR3 reads CASSQDVGGQTQYF. The CDR3 bases are TGTGCCAGCAGCCAAGATGTTGGGGGGCAGACCCAGTACTTC.